The 30 T cell receptor beta chains below were found in one sample sequenced in a study of neurological immune-mediated disorders (dated by TCRdb to the late 2010s). The meaning of the sample's time point label: technical triplicate 2. The library came from 5' RACE. For sequencing, an Illumina HiSeq 2500 was employed. TCRdb applied fastp at Q25 and MiXCR to the public reads, then kept only in-frame beta chains. Rows matching on CDR3 protein sequence are summarized as one entry with the most common DNA and genes. The sample records under 35,000 distinct CDR3 sequences, about 14% of which are singletons. The ten largest clones take up more than 5% of the sample. The material sequenced was CD4+ T cells from blood. These receptors were obtained from a female donor with HTLV-1-associated myelopathy (HAM/TSP).

There are many counts of this clonotype. The chain combines TRBV3-1 with TRBJ2-3, with 9 bases identical to TRBD2. This CDR3 has 13 amino acids. Germline values: CDR1 LGHDT, CDR2 YNNKEL (reference sequence). Germline trimming cut 2 bases from V and 6 bases from J; bases unmatched to any gene: 0. The CDR3 loop reads CASSQLAGDTQYF. The CDR3 DNA reads TGTGCCAGCAGCCAACTAGCGGGGGATACGCAGTATTTT.

This clonotype was detected many times. The genes are TRBV27 and TRBJ2-7; D is perhaps TRBD2 (6 bases). The CDR3 extends over 14 amino acids. Looked up from germline, CDR1 is MNHEY and CDR2 is SMNVEV (reference sequence). The ends were cut back, 8 bases at V and 7 bases at J, with 21 bases in the middle. The CDR3 bases are TGTGCCAGCGCGGGGACGGCTCTGTGGGGGGAGCAGTACTTC. Translation: CASAGTALWGEQYF.

The chain recombines TRBV5-6 with TRBJ2-7; 10 nucleotides match TRBD1. The CDR3 loop spans 17 amino acids. With V trimmed by 3 bases and J by 1 base, 10 bases remained unmatched. Germline values: CDR1 SGHDT, CDR2 YYEEEE. CDR3: CASSSTFWDRGSYEQYF. The CDR3 DNA is TGTGCCAGCAGCTCTACTTTTTGGGACAGGGGATCCTACGAGCAGTACTTC.

V and J are TRBV20-1 and TRBJ2-3; TRBD1 matches at 7 bases. J gave up 0 bases and V 6 bases, and 9 bases lay outside the gene matches. The CDR3 runs 15 residues. Germline V gene data show CDR1 as DFQATT and CDR2 as SNEGSKA (reference sequence). The DNA for the CDR3 is TGCAGTGCAGAGGTAACGGGACAGAGCACAGATACGCAGTATTTT. Encoded protein: CSAEVTGQSTDTQYF.

This clonotype was detected many times. The chain has TRBV7-2 and TRBJ2-7; D tentatively reads TRBD1 or TRBD2 (5 bases each). The CDR3 has 14 residues. With 4 bases removed from V and 5 bases from J, the gap between germline ends came to 15 bases. Germline CDR1 is SGHTA and CDR2 is FQGNSA. The CDR3 loop is CASSSQTGPDEQYF. The CDR3 DNA sequence: TGTGCCAGCAGCTCGCAGACGGGGCCGGACGAGCAGTACTTC.

This clonotype was counted many times. The V call is TRBV5-1, the J call TRBJ2-7; 7 bases are shared with TRBD2. This CDR3 region has 15 residues. Trimming removed 0 bases from V and 5 bases from J; junction bases left unmatched: 8. CDR1 is SGHRS, CDR2 YFSETQ, per germline. The CDR3 coding sequence is TGCGCCAGCAGCTTGGCGTCCCTAGGGAGGGACGAGCAGTACTTC. It translates to CASSLASLGRDEQYF.

Ten or more counts support this clonotype. The chain joins TRBV4-2 to TRBJ2-7; D may be TRBD2 (7 bases). The CDR3 contains 15 residues. V lost 6 bases, J lost 3 bases, and 18 bases lay in between. Germline CDR1 and CDR2: LGHNA and YNFKEQ. The CDR3 reads CASSSDRGGSYEQYF. The CDR3, as DNA: TGTGCCAGCAGTTCCGACCGCGGGGGCAGCTACGAGCAGTACTTC.

This clonotype showed up many times. This chain connects TRBV30 to TRBJ2-3; the D gene is possibly TRBD2 (6 bases). CDR3 length: 12 residues. Germline lookup yields CDR1 GTSNPN and CDR2 SVGIG (reference sequence). The V end lost 5 bases, the J end lost 8 bases, and 14 bases lay between the germline ends. CDR3 nucleotide sequence: TGTGCCTGGGCCGGGACTCGGGTTACGCAGTATTTT. This translates into CAWAGTRVTQYF.

This clonotype was counted many times. The CDR3 region is CSARDAGLQGAETQYF. Written as DNA, the CDR3 is TGCAGTGCTAGAGACGCGGGACTACAAGGGGCAGAGACCCAGTACTTC. J is TRBJ2-5 and V is TRBV20-1; TRBD2 agrees at 7 bases. The CDR3 consists of 16 residues. Germline CDR1 is DFQATT and CDR2 is SNEGSKA (reference sequence). The junction had 11 bases not matched to a gene; V was cut back by 0 bases and J by 4 bases.

This clonotype was counted ten times or more. The rearrangement links TRBV3-1 to TRBJ2-7; D is ambiguous. CDR1 and CDR2 (germline): LGHDT, YNNKEL (reference sequence). The CDR3 covers 15 residues. With 5 bases removed from V and 0 bases from J, the gap between germline ends came to 14 bases. The CDR3 reads CASSKLHVSSYEQYF. The CDR3 nucleotides are TGTGCCAGCAGCAAACTTCACGTCTCCTCCTACGAGCAGTACTTC.

There are many counts of this clonotype. The chain employs TRBV5-1 and TRBJ1-1, with 8 bases fitting TRBD1. Trimming removed 2 bases from V and 9 bases from J; junction bases left unmatched: 6. Germline V CDR1 and CDR2: SGHRS, YFSETQ. CDR3 size: 13 residues. This CDR3 reads CASSFTGGDKAFF. The CDR3 DNA is TGCGCCAGCAGCTTTACAGGGGGGGATAAAGCTTTCTTT.

By sample share, this clonotype is medium-sized. The germline gene is not matched at one end of the junction; a read error may be the cause. V gene TRBV7-9 combines with J gene TRBJ2-3, with D possibly TRBD1 on 5 matching bases. CDR3 size: 12 residues. Per germline, CDR1 SEHNR and CDR2 FQNEAQ (reference sequence). CDR3 sequence (DNA): TGTGCCAGCAGCTTTTCCCGAACAGGATTAGATTTT. Protein sequence: CASSFSRTGLDF.

This clonotype appeared many times. The chain uses TRBV7-9 and TRBJ1-2; the match to TRBD1 covers 7 bases. Germline V lookup: CDR1 SEHNR, CDR2 FQNEAQ (reference sequence). V lost 5 bases and J lost 12; bases outside the gene matches: 9. This CDR3 spans 12 amino acids. Here the CDR3 DNA reads TGTGCCAGCAGCGGGTACAGGGGAGGGAACACCTTC. Its translation: CASSGYRGGNTF.

This chain links TRBV7-8 with TRBJ2-5; D uncertain. CDR1 and CDR2 from the germline V gene are SGHVS and FQNEAQ. Trimming took off 8 bases at V and 5 bases at J, with 18 bases between the two ends. This CDR3 is 14 amino acids long. The CDR3 protein is CASGPGAVVETQYF. CDR3 DNA sequence: TGTGCCAGCGGACCCGGTGCCGTTGTGGAGACCCAGTACTTC.

In this sample, this clonotype turned up many times. The rearrangement uses TRBV6-1 and TRBJ1-4; a possible D gene is TRBD1 (5 bases). The V end lost 1 base, the J end lost 0 bases, and 15 bases lay between the germline ends. CDR3 length: 18 amino acids. Germline loops: CDR1 MNHNS, CDR2 SASEGT. CDR3: CASSEDGADIATNEKLFF. The CDR3, as DNA: TGTGCCAGCAGTGAAGATGGGGCGGACATTGCAACTAATGAAAAACTGTTTTTT.

This clonotype ranks as medium-sized (0.01 to 0.1%). The chain uses TRBV7-9 and TRBJ2-3; D remains unclear. Deletions cut 3 bases from V and 5 bases from J, with 15 bases between. CDR1 SEHNR and CDR2 FQNEAQ come from the germline V gene (reference sequence). There are 15 residues in the CDR3. CDR3 in amino acids: CASSFSRTELDTQYF. CDR3 in DNA: TGTGCCAGCAGCTTTTCCCGAACAGAGTTAGATACGCAGTATTTT.

This clonotype was found a few times. The rearrangement uses TRBV12-3 or TRBV12-4 and TRBJ2-2; D gene ambiguous. The V and J ends lost 1 base and 0 bases respectively, with 9 bases between them. This CDR3 comprises 16 residues. The CDR3, as DNA: TGTGCCAGCAGTTTAGGATACGGTACGAACACCGGGGAGCTGTTTTTT. Its protein product is CASSLGYGTNTGELFF.

This clonotype was seen repeatedly, ten times or more. This chain joins TRBV3-2 and TRBJ2-1; the table assigns TRBD1, which was not confirmed against the DNA. TRBV3-2 corresponds to a pseudogene. This CDR3 has 15 amino acids. CDR3 DNA: TGTGCCAGCAGCTGTCGGGGGGTGGGGTACAATGAGCAGTTCTTC. The encoded protein is CASSCRGVGYNEQFF.

This clonotype was observed many times. The rearrangement joins TRBV7-6 to TRBJ2-5, with D perhaps matching TRBD1 (5 bases). The CDR3 totals 16 residues. Per germline, CDR1 SGHVS and CDR2 FNYEAQ. The ends were cut back, 1 base at V and 5 bases at J, with 17 bases in the middle. The CDR3 nucleotides are TGTGCCAGCAGCTTAGTTCAGGGCACGCTGGGGGAGACCCAGTACTTC. Amino acid sequence: CASSLVQGTLGETQYF.

This clonotype was seen at least ten times. This chain connects TRBV20-1 to TRBJ2-2; D may match TRBD1 or TRBD2 (5 bases each). Germline V gene lookup returns CDR1 DFQATT and CDR2 SNEGSKA (reference sequence). V was shortened by 5 bases and J by 4 bases, with 14 bases between the two germline ends. The CDR3 sequence is 14 residues long. DNA for the CDR3: TGCAGTGCTGGGACCACTCGAGGCACCGGGGAGCTGTTTTTT. This translates into CSAGTTRGTGELFF.

In its sample, this clonotype was seen many times. This chain joins TRBV7-2 and TRBJ2-7; a weak D match, TRBD1 (5 bases). The germline V and J ends were trimmed by 2 bases and 4 bases, with 18 bases remaining between them. The CDR3 sequence is 16 residues long. Germline-derived CDR1 and CDR2 are SGHTA and FQGNSA. The CDR3 nucleotides read TGTGCCAGCAGCTTACTCGCTAGTAGGGGTGGATACGAGCAGTACTTC. This gives the protein CASSLLASRGGYEQYF.

This clonotype has a count of ten or more. The rearrangement joins TRBV6-5 to TRBJ2-1; a weak D match, TRBD1 (6 bases). Germline values: CDR1 MNHEY, CDR2 SVGAGI. Trimming took off 10 bases at V and 7 bases at J, with 11 bases between the two ends. The CDR3 length is 11 residues. DNA of the CDR3: TGTGCCACTTCCCAGGGGAATGAGCAGTTCTTC. Protein product: CATSQGNEQFF.

There are many counts of this clonotype. The chain employs TRBV28 and TRBJ2-3; 10 bases match TRBD1. This CDR3 comprises 16 residues. After removal of 3 bases from V and 4 bases from J, the junction contained 7 bases not matched to a gene. The V gene's germline CDR1 is MDHEN and CDR2 SYDVKM. CDR3 nucleotides: TGTGCCAGCAGTTTTTACGGGACAGGGGCCGCAGATACGCAGTATTTT. Protein sequence: CASSFYGTGAADTQYF.

CDR3 coding DNA: TGTGCCAGCTCACGGACAGGGGGCTTCGAGCAGTACTTC. Amino acid sequence: CASSRTGGFEQYF. This chain uses TRBV18 with TRBJ2-7, with TRBD1 matching over 11 bases. V shed 4 bases and J 6 bases; nucleotides not matched to a gene: 2. Germline-derived CDR1 and CDR2 are KGHSH and LQKENI. The CDR3 extends over 13 amino acids.

In the case of this clonotype: A much more abundant neighbour one base away suggests this may be a read error. V is TRBV20-1 and J is TRBJ2-3; 7 bases map to TRBD2. The CDR3 has 14 residues. J lost 7 bases, V lost 1 base, and 8 bases had no gene match. In germline, CDR1 is DFQATT, CDR2 SNEGSKA (reference sequence). In nucleotides, the CDR3 is TGCAGTGCTAGAGTGGAAGCGGGATTGAATACGCAGTATTTT. It is translated as CSARVEAGLNTQYF.

This clonotype was recorded at least ten times. CDR3 loop: CAWSVRTGNTGELFF. DNA of the CDR3: TGTGCCTGGAGTGTCCGGACAGGGAACACCGGGGAGCTGTTTTTT. This chain uses TRBV30 with TRBJ2-2, with TRBD1 matching 7 bases. The ends lost 0 bases at V and 1 base at J; junction bases unmatched: 2. This CDR3 region has 15 residues. From germline, CDR1 is GTSNPN and CDR2 SVGIG (reference sequence). The variable domain in full, with the rest retrieved from reference TRBV30 and TRBJ2-2, is SQTIHQWPATLVQPVGSPLSLECTVEGTSNPNLYWYRQAAGRGLQLLFYSVGIGQISSEVPQNLSASRPQDRQFILSSKKLLLSDSGFYLCAWSVRTGNTGELFFGEGSRLTVL.

This clonotype was seen ten or more times. This rearrangement joins TRBV3-1 to TRBJ2-6, with D unresolved. Germline lookup yields CDR1 LGHDT and CDR2 YNNKEL (reference sequence). This CDR3 is built from 16 residues. Trimming took off 4 bases at V and 0 bases at J, with 10 bases between the two ends. This CDR3 is CASSLGRPSGANVLTF. The CDR3 region has the DNA TGTGCCAGCAGCCTCGGACGGCCCTCTGGGGCCAACGTCCTGACTTTC.

This clonotype was seen ten or more times. This chain joins TRBV5-1 and TRBJ2-5; weak D call: TRBD1 (5 bases). Germline assignment: CDR1 SGHRS and CDR2 YFSETQ. The CDR3 extends over 13 amino acids. V was shortened by 2 bases and J by 4 bases, with 9 bases between the two germline ends. CDR3 residues: CASSLDSPETQYF. In DNA form, the CDR3 reads TGCGCCAGCAGCTTAGACAGTCCAGAGACCCAGTACTTC.

Many counts were recorded for this clonotype. The V gene is TRBV9, the J gene TRBJ2-2, with D possibly TRBD2 on 6 matching bases. Trimming pared 4 bases from V and 8 bases from J, leaving 18 bases between. Germline V gives CDR1 SGDLS, CDR2 YYNGEE. The CDR3 is 15 amino acids. CDR3 bases: TGTGCCAGCAGCCTCCGGACTAACGGGCAGGGGGAGCTGTTTTTT. Protein: CASSLRTNGQGELFF.

This clonotype has at least ten counts. V usage is TRBV4-1 and J usage is TRBJ2-5, with 7 bases that match TRBD1. Germline CDR1 and CDR2: MGHRA and YSYEKL. This CDR3 is built from 18 residues. With 0 bases clipped from V and 2 bases from J, the junction kept 12 bases outside the gene matches. Here the CDR3 reads CASSQEPPGRGFQETQYF. The CDR3 DNA follows: TGCGCCAGCAGCCAAGAGCCCCCCGGCAGGGGGTTTCAAGAGACCCAGTACTTC.